This TCR beta chain was identified during a study of T-cell memory formation after mild COVID-19. Findings of the study overall: Those CD4+ clones that contracted were mainly in CM and EM (CD8+ ones in EMRA).

TCRdb re-called the 5' RACE reads with MiXCR, one entry per CDR3 protein. The repertoire holds fewer than 300,000 distinct CDR3 sequences, with about a sixth as singletons. V dropped 7 bases and J dropped 5; count of bases not matched to a gene: 5. The length of the CDR3 is 14 residues. Concerning this clonotype: Its antigen is unknown.

This TCR was sampled from a man between 18 and 35 years old who had mild COVID-19 (a few samples of this study predate the infection). Cell type and time point are not known. The chain combines TRBV12-3 or TRBV12-4 with TRBJ2-1, with 10 bases identical to TRBD2. What was sequenced was PBMCs or a T cell subset sorted from them (not recorded which). The CDR3 loop is CASTLAGGHNEQFF. The CDR3 DNA is TGTGCCAGCACCTTAGCGGGGGGACACAATGAGCAGTTCTTC.